These 20 T cell receptor beta chains were all obtained from the same sample, sequenced in a study of response to subunit inactivated influenza vaccine. TCRdb used MiXCR to reprocess the RT-PCR reads, holding one entry per CDR3 protein. The sample lists roughly 570,000 distinct CDR3 sequences, 10% to 15% occurring once. The source was PBMCs from blood, collected 40 to 50 days after vaccination. The receptors stem from a man aged 50-60 years who received an inactivated influenza vaccine.

The rearrangement links TRBV4-2 to TRBJ2-5; 8 bases fit TRBD1. V shed 2 bases, J shed 1 base, and the junction held 9 bases outside the gene matches. The CDR3 is 17 residues long. Germline CDR1 and CDR2: LGHNA and YNFKEQ. The CDR3 sequence is CASSQTTTGGSQETQYF. CDR3 sequence (DNA): TGTGCCAGCAGCCAAACTACAACAGGGGGATCCCAAGAGACCCAGTACTTC.

The chain uses TRBV4-1 and TRBJ2-5; TRBD2 might be the D (7 bases). Germline assignment: CDR1 MGHRA and CDR2 YSYEKL. The CDR3 runs to 17 residues. The V gene lost 5 bases and the J gene lost 3 bases, with 22 bases spanning the gap. This CDR3 reads CASSSTGGGAYKETQYF. The CDR3 bases are TGCGCCAGCAGCTCGACAGGTGGGGGGGCATATAAAGAGACCCAGTACTTC.

Remarks on this clonotype: The junction shows a germline mismatch at one end, possibly a read error. The chain joins TRBV20-1 to TRBJ2-3, with D perhaps TRBD2 (6 bases). The germline V gene encodes CDR1 DFQATT and CDR2 SNEGSKA (reference sequence). The CDR3 is 17 amino acids. CDR3 sequence (DNA): TGCTGTGCTAGTAAACGGGACTCCTACCTCATCACAGATACGCAGTATTTT. It yields the protein CCASKRDSYLITDTQYF.

V is TRBV5-5 and J is TRBJ2-3; the match to TRBD2 covers 7 bases. The CDR3 runs 15 residues. V trimming: 3 bases; J trimming: 8 bases; junction bases outside the gene matches: 12. Germline values: CDR1 SGHKS, CDR2 YYEKEE (reference sequence). The CDR3 DNA follows: TGTGCCAGCAGCTCCGATGCGGGGGTAAGGGGTACGCAGTATTTT. It translates to CASSSDAGVRGTQYF.

This clonotype was observed a few times. The chain couples TRBV5-1 to TRBJ2-5; a weak D match, TRBD2 (5 bases). V lost 0 bases and J 1 base, leaving 13 bases between the germline ends. CDR1 SGHRS and CDR2 YFSETQ come from the germline V gene. CDR3 length: 16 amino acids. CDR3 nucleotide sequence: TGCGCCAGCAGCTTGGGGGGAAATAGCGCCCAAGAGACCCAGTACTTC. Encoded protein: CASSLGGNSAQETQYF. Looking up the rest from reference TRBV5-1 and TRBJ2-5 gives the full variable domain: KAGVTQTPRYLIKTRGQQVTLSCSPISGHRSVSWYQQTPGQGLQFLFEYFSETQRNKGNFPGRFSGRQFSNSRSEMNVSTLELGDSALYLCASSLGGNSAQETQYFGPGTRLLVL.

This sequence joins TRBV28 and TRBJ2-7, with no clear D. Germline CDR1 is MDHEN and CDR2 is SYDVKM. The CDR3 runs to 14 residues. Trimming shortened V by 6 bases and J by 2 bases, and 14 bases separated the two germline ends. The CDR3 DNA follows: TGTGCCAGCAGCGCATTTCCCCTGACCTACGAGCAGTACTTC. Translating it yields CASSAFPLTYEQYF.

This clonotype was seen a few times. V is TRBV6-5 and J is TRBJ1-1; D gene ambiguous. The germline V and J ends were trimmed by 2 bases and 6 bases, with 16 bases remaining between them. The CDR3 totals 15 residues. Germline-derived CDR1 and CDR2 are MNHEY and SVGAGI. CDR3 loop: CASSYTREWGAEAFF. The CDR3 DNA reads as TGTGCCAGCAGTTACACCCGGGAGTGGGGAGCTGAAGCTTTCTTT.

This clonotype was observed a few times. V and J are TRBV5-6 and TRBJ1-2; D possibly corresponds to TRBD1 (6 bases). This CDR3 is built from 15 residues. The V end lost 2 bases, the J end lost 0 bases, and 11 bases lay between the germline ends. CDR1 is SGHDT and CDR2 is YYEEEE in the germline V gene. The CDR3 is CASSFRRQANYGYTF. The CDR3 coding sequence is TGTGCCAGCAGCTTCCGGCGACAGGCTAACTATGGCTACACCTTC.

This clonotype was recorded a few times. The CDR3 nucleotides are TGCAGTGCTATACCAGGACTAGCGGGGCTTTTGGATACGCAGTATTTT. It is translated as CSAIPGLAGLLDTQYF. This sequence joins TRBV20-1 and TRBJ2-3; 12 bases are shared with TRBD2. The CDR3 totals 16 residues. Germline CDR1 DFQATT, CDR2 SNEGSKA (reference sequence). Germline trimming cut 4 bases from V and 6 bases from J; bases unmatched to any gene: 11.

There are many counts of this clonotype. The chain is built from TRBV12-3 or TRBV12-4 and TRBJ2-7, with 10 bases lining up with TRBD2. This CDR3 is built from 17 residues. V shed 7 bases, J shed 4 bases, and the junction held 16 bases outside the gene matches. Here the CDR3 reads CASTLGVAGGSRYEQYF. In nucleotides, the CDR3 is TGTGCCAGCACCCTAGGAGTAGCGGGGGGTAGTAGGTACGAGCAGTACTTC.

This chain uses TRBV5-1 with TRBJ2-5; 9 bases map to TRBD2. Per germline, CDR1 SGHRS and CDR2 YFSETQ. This CDR3 has 15 amino acids. The V segment lost 0 bases and the J segment 4 bases; nucleotides outside the gene matches: 4. The CDR3 sequence is CASSLASAGGETQYF. CDR3 nucleotide sequence: TGCGCCAGCAGCTTGGCATCAGCGGGGGGAGAGACCCAGTACTTC.

This clonotype showed up just a few times. The chain employs TRBV12-3 or TRBV12-4 and TRBJ1-4, with TRBD1 as a possible D gene (5 bases). The CDR3 sequence is 14 residues long. Trimming pared 5 bases from V and 5 bases from J, leaving 12 bases between. The CDR3, as DNA: TGTGCCAGCAGTGGGACGGATAAGAATGAAAAACTGTTTTTT. It codes for CASSGTDKNEKLFF.

This clonotype was seen ten or more times. The genes are TRBV4-2 and TRBJ1-5; possible D gene TRBD1, 6 bases. CDR1 is LGHNA and CDR2 is YNFKEQ in the germline V gene. V lost 1 base and J lost 2, with 12 bases in between. CDR3 length: 16 residues. The CDR3, as DNA: TGTGCCAGCAGCCAAGCACGGACAGACGGCAATCAGCCCCAGCATTTT. The encoded protein is CASSQARTDGNQPQHF.

This clonotype was observed a few times. DNA for the CDR3: TGCAGCGTTGGTGCGACAGGGTATGGCTACACCTTC. It encodes CSVGATGYGYTF. The rearrangement links TRBV29-1 to TRBJ1-2, with 7 bases aligning to TRBD1. V shed 4 bases, J shed 5 bases, and the junction held 4 bases outside the gene matches. The CDR3 length is 12 residues. The germline CDR1 and CDR2 sequences are SQVTM and ANQGSEA.

The chain joins TRBV11-1 to TRBJ2-2; no clear D gene. CDR1 and CDR2 (germline): SGHAT, FQDESV (reference sequence). V lost 2 bases to trimming and J lost 0 bases, with 19 bases between them. The CDR3 contains 19 residues. The CDR3, as DNA: TGTGCCAGCAGCTTAAAGTGGGCTCGTAAGGGCCCGAACACCGGGGAGCTGTTTTTT. This codes for CASSLKWARKGPNTGELFF.

The V and J genes are TRBV7-9 and TRBJ2-7; D perhaps matches TRBD1 (6 bases). Per germline, CDR1 SEHNR and CDR2 FQNEAQ (reference sequence). The CDR3 spans 13 residues. Trimming shortened V by 4 bases and J by 3 bases, and 10 bases separated the two germline ends. CDR3: CASSYGQFYEQYF. The CDR3 DNA sequence: TGTGCCAGCAGCTACGGACAGTTCTACGAGCAGTACTTC.

This clonotype was recorded only once. The chain joins TRBV24-1 to TRBJ2-1, with 10 bases matching TRBD2. V shed 4 bases, J shed 6 bases, and the junction held 8 bases outside the gene matches. Germline assignment: CDR1 KGHDR and CDR2 SFDVKD. The CDR3 is made up of 16 amino acids. CDR3 DNA: TGTGCCACCAGTGAAACCAGCGGGAGGGCGGCCAATGAGCAGTTCTTC. Translation: CATSETSGRAANEQFF.

CDR3 sequence reads: CASSSQGGFNQPQHF. CDR3 in DNA: TGTGCCAGCAGCTCCCAAGGGGGGTTCAATCAGCCCCAGCATTTT. J is TRBJ1-5 and V is TRBV7-2, with TRBD1 as a possible D gene (6 bases). With 4 bases removed from V and 3 bases from J, the gap between germline ends came to 13 bases. Germline V gives CDR1 SGHTA, CDR2 FQGNSA. This CDR3 is 15 amino acids long.

This clonotype has ten or more counts. The J gene is TRBJ2-1, the V gene TRBV4-2; D not certain. Trimming took off 0 bases at V and 3 bases at J, with 3 bases between the two ends. The CDR3 has 13 residues. Germline assignment: CDR1 LGHNA and CDR2 YNFKEQ. In DNA form, the CDR3 reads TGTGCCAGCAGCCAAGAGGACTACAATGAGCAGTTCTTC. Its translation is CASSQEDYNEQFF.

In the case of this clonotype: One junction end does not reproduce the germline sequence, and a read error may be involved. The chain has TRBV11-1 and TRBJ2-1; possibly TRBD2 for D (6 bases). CDR3 size: 18 residues. Looked up from germline, CDR1 is SGHAT and CDR2 is FQDESV (reference sequence). CDR3 DNA sequence: TGTGCCAGCAGCTTAGGACCTTTGGCGGGGTTATCGGTTAATGAGCAGCTCTTC. Encoded protein: CASSLGPLAGLSVNEQLF.